Described below is a single TCR beta chain sequence and its context. It lacks a known antigen. No per-base quality is available; no much larger clone lies one base away. The study deep-sequenced TCR repertoires of sorted CD4+ and CD8+ blood T cells from severe aplastic anemia patients and healthy subjects. Ficoll-Paque density gradient centrifugation was used to isolate peripheral blood mononuclear cells. Before DNA was extracted, CD4+ and CD8+ T cells were sorted using either FACS or magnetic beads. The data belong to a study of CD8+CD57+ T cells in acquired aplastic anemia (dated by TCRdb to between 2017 and 2018). In terms of the full investigation: Extracted DNA from sorted CD4+ and CD8+ cells averaged approximately 3 ug, ranging from about 0.19 to 30 ug. Mean read counts for healthy donor samples were around 10 million for CD4+ cells and around 11 million for CD8+ cells.

The CDR3 starts with the cysteine, ends with the phenylalanine, and has 13 residues. Just the 39-base CDR3 DNA is kept, in frame starting at base 1. The germline V gene (reference sequence) yields DFQATT for CDR1 and SNEGSKA for CDR2. V is cut by 3 bases and J by 0 bases, and the space between the germline ends is 8 bases. TCR beta VDJ combination and CDR3 sequence profiling used genomic DNA as the template. An Illumina HiSeq 2000 was the platform used for TCR repertoire sequencing. The study's own analysis went as follows. Repertoires were assessed using TRBV/TRBJ rearrangement plots, CDR3 size and DJ length profiles, and Simpson's diversity index. The most abundant DNA sequence in the deep sequencing data was defined as the immunodominant clone. CDR3 amino acid sequences were checked for sharing across subjects and were also compared against the VDJdb database and published repertoires. TCRdb reprocessed the public reads (quality trimming at Q25 with fastp, clone calling with MiXCR) and kept in-frame beta chains. Duplicate CDR3 protein sequences are folded into a single record with the most common DNA and genes. TCRdb, not the authors, supplied the V and J calls. The sample data list hundreds of thousands of distinct CDR3 sequences, and about two thirds of these were observed just once. The ten largest clones capture 4% of the sample.

Results and caveats for the whole study, not just this receptor: Between patients and healthy controls, no significant difference in CD8+ Simpson's diversity was found (P=0.060). Roughly 30 CD8+ CDR3 sequences were shared between patients and controls but appeared highly expressed in patients and within their immunodominant clones.

Source material: sorted CD4+, CD8+, or CD8+CD57+ T cells (not recorded which) from PBMCs. This TCR derives from a human donor in good health, serving as a control. The receptor chain draws on TRBV20-1 and TRBJ2-5, with no D gene named confidently. The nucleotide sequence reads as follows: TGCAGTGCTAGGGACGGCAACCAAGAGACCCAGTACTTC. It encodes CSARDGNQETQYF.